A selection of T cell receptor beta chains follows, all from one sample in a study of human T cells and chemical hapten exposure. TCRdb independently ran MiXCR on the RACE reads; one entry per CDR3 protein. The sample yields 75,000 to 95,000 distinct CDR3 sequences, 11% seen once. This specimen consisted of whole blood, obtained in connection with sensitization to the hapten diphenylcyclopropenone (DPC). Every receptor here comes from a man aged 35 to 55 with alopecia areata. Some clones in this sample may be carry-over from other donors' samples. Each CDR3 is given with its conserved first and last residue. The order of the fields is clone size, D gene, J gene, V gene, CDR3 protein, CDR3 DNA. A D gene is named only where the DNA matches it firmly. A row's size may be missing; if present it is once, few, many or a size class.

many | TRBD2 | TRBJ2-5 | TRBV6-5 | CASSRGLAGLQETQYF | TGTGCCAGCAGTCGCGGACTAGCGGGATTACAAGAGACCCAGTACTTC
many | NA | TRBJ1-2 | TRBV6-5 | CASSSGAGVYGYTF | TGTGCCAGCAGCTCCGGGGCAGGGGTCTATGGCTACACCTTC
NA | TRBD2 | TRBJ2-3 | TRBV7-9 | CASSLSLAETDTQYF | TGTGCCAGCAGCTTATCACTAGCGGAAACAGATACGCAGTATTTT
few | NA | TRBJ2-3 | TRBV7-9 | CAGSRTDTQYF | TGTGCCGGGTCTAGGACTGATACGCAGTATTTT
many | TRBD2 | TRBJ2-1 | TRBV19 | CASSLWASGGRVYNEQFF | TGTGCCAGTAGCCTCTGGGCTAGCGGGGGACGGGTTTACAATGAGCAGTTCTTC
NA | NA | TRBJ1-5 | TRBV10-3 | CAISVNLLQPQHF | TGTGCCATCAGTGTTAACCTATTACAGCCCCAGCATTTT
few | TRBD1 | TRBJ2-3 | TRBV6-2/TRBV6-3 | CASSQPGQGATDTQYF | TGTGCCAGCAGTCAACCGGGACAGGGGGCGACAGATACGCAGTATTTT
NA | TRBD1 | TRBJ2-5 | TRBV27 | CASSLYRGPQETQYF | TGTGCCAGCAGTTTATACAGGGGACCGCAAGAGACCCAGTACTTC
few | NA | TRBJ2-1 | TRBV9 | CASSVGVGQGNEQFF | TGTGCCAGCAGCGTTGGTGTGGGACAAGGGAATGAGCAGTTCTTC
many | NA | TRBJ1-1 | TRBV10-3 | CAIKGGGRDTEAFF | TGTGCCATCAAGGGGGGAGGTCGGGACACTGAAGCTTTCTTT
NA | TRBD1 | TRBJ1-4 | TRBV3-1 | CASSPDRGSNEKLFF | TGTGCCAGCAGCCCGGACAGGGGAAGTAATGAAAAACTGTTTTTT
NA | TRBD2 | TRBJ2-5 | TRBV29-1 | CSVEALGLAGGGETQYF | TGCAGCGTTGAAGCCCTAGGACTAGCGGGCGGAGGAGAGACCCAGTACTTC
many | NA | TRBJ1-4 | TRBV5-1 | CASSFGSENEKLFF | TGCGCCAGCAGCTTTGGCAGTGAAAATGAAAAACTGTTTTTT
NA | TRBD1 | TRBJ2-1 | TRBV6-2/TRBV6-3 | CASSTPGQGLEQFF | TGTGCCAGCAGCACACCGGGACAGGGGCTTGAGCAGTTCTTC
few | TRBD1 | TRBJ1-2 | TRBV30 | CASHRLTGVGGYTF | TGTGCCTCCCATCGGCTAACAGGGGTCGGTGGCTACACCTTC
NA | NA | TRBJ1-4 | TRBV11-2 | CASSPKMGEKLFF | TGTGCCAGCAGTCCCAAGATGGGGGAAAAACTGTTTTTT
NA | NA | TRBJ1-4 | TRBV7-9 | CASSGRESNEKLFF | TGTGCCAGCAGCGGCCGGGAGAGTAATGAAAAACTGTTTTTT
many | NA | TRBJ1-1 | TRBV28 | CASSPDTQGNTEAFF | TGTGCCAGCAGTCCAGACACACAGGGGAACACTGAAGCTTTCTTT
NA | TRBD1 | TRBJ2-2 | TRBV19 | CASSTTGGRTGELFF | TGTGCCAGTAGTACGACAGGGGGTAGGACCGGGGAGCTGTTTTTT
NA | NA | TRBJ2-1 | TRBV27 | CASNFDGRRGSYNEQFF | TGTGCCAGCAACTTTGACGGCCGACGGGGTTCTTACAATGAGCAGTTCTTC
NA | NA | TRBJ1-1 | TRBV6-7 | CAPQGHSNTEAFF | TGTGCCCCTCAGGGACATTCGAACACTGAAGCTTTCTTT
many | NA | TRBJ1-5 | TRBV12-3/TRBV12-4 | CASSFGRVNQPQHF | TGTGCCAGCAGTTTTGGCAGGGTCAATCAGCCCCAGCATTTT
few | NA | TRBJ1-6 | TRBV20-1 | CSASPTGGYNSPLHF | TGCAGTGCGAGCCCTACAGGCGGTTATAATTCACCCCTCCACTTT
many | NA | TRBJ1-1 | TRBV7-3 | CASSPTWNTEAFF | TGTGCCAGCAGCCCAACTTGGAACACTGAAGCTTTCTTT
NA | TRBD2 | TRBJ2-5 | TRBV6-2/TRBV6-3 | CASSTLAGAVGLETQYF | TGTGCCAGCAGTACGCTAGCGGGAGCGGTAGGTTTAGAGACCCAGTACTTC
NA | TRBD2 | TRBJ2-1 | TRBV12-3/TRBV12-4 | CASRPTSGDGGNEQFF | TGTGCCAGCAGGCCGACTAGCGGGGATGGGGGCAATGAGCAGTTCTTC
NA | NA | TRBJ2-3 | TRBV7-2 | CASSFPPGTQYF | TGTGCCAGCAGCTTCCCCCCCGGTACGCAGTATTTT
few | NA | TRBJ2-4 | TRBV7-2 | CASSPGAYNKNIQYF | TGTGCCAGCAGCCCCGGGGCCTACAACAAAAACATTCAGTACTTC
NA | TRBD2 | TRBJ2-3 | TRBV7-2 | CASSPGTSGRANTQYF | TGTGCCAGCAGCCCCGGGACTAGCGGGAGGGCTAATACGCAGTATTTT
few | NA | TRBJ2-5 | TRBV10-3 | CAKGRLGTEETQYF | TGTGCCAAAGGAAGACTCGGGACGGAAGAGACCCAGTACTTC
few | TRBD2 | TRBJ2-1 | TRBV5-1 | CASSLASGSYNEQFF | TGCGCCAGCAGCTTGGCTAGCGGCTCCTACAATGAGCAGTTCTTC
many | NA | TRBJ1-5 | TRBV4-1 | CASSQESLNGPQHF | TGCGCCAGCAGCCAAGAATCCCTGAATGGGCCCCAGCATTTT
many | NA | TRBJ1-5 | TRBV5-4 | CASSDDRNQPQHF | TGTGCCAGCAGCGACGACCGAAATCAGCCCCAGCATTTT
NA | TRBD2 | TRBJ2-1 | TRBV20-1 | CSARSGLADYNEQFF | TGCAGTGCTAGGTCGGGACTAGCGGACTACAATGAGCAGTTCTTC
few | NA | TRBJ2-1 | TRBV7-2 | CASSLGFGNEQFF | TGTGCCAGCAGCTTAGGATTTGGAAATGAGCAGTTCTTC
few | NA | TRBJ1-3 | TRBV7-9 | CASSLYRGVGNTIYF | TGTGCCAGCAGCTTATATAGGGGGGTCGGAAACACCATATATTTT
few | TRBD2 | TRBJ2-7 | TRBV7-3 | CASSPTSGSRYEQYF | TGTGCCAGCAGCCCGACTAGCGGGAGTCGTTACGAGCAGTACTTC
NA | NA | TRBJ2-3 | TRBV20-1 | CSASPEHTDTQYF | TGCAGTGCTAGTCCAGAGCACACAGATACGCAGTATTTT
few | TRBD1 | TRBJ2-6 | TRBV20-1 | CSVRGQGIYGANVLTF | TGCAGTGTGAGAGGACAGGGCATCTATGGGGCCAACGTCCTGACTTTC
many | NA | TRBJ2-3 | TRBV24-1 | CATSAYSSFTDTQYF | TGTGCCACCAGTGCTTACAGCTCTTTCACAGATACGCAGTATTTT
NA | NA | TRBJ2-5 | TRBV5-1 | CASRASTGPQETQYF | TGCGCCAGCCGAGCATCGACAGGTCCCCAAGAGACCCAGTACTTC
NA | NA | TRBJ1-1 | TRBV18 | CASSPLELRMNTEAFF | TGTGCCAGCTCACCGCTCGAGCTCAGGATGAACACTGAAGCTTTCTTT